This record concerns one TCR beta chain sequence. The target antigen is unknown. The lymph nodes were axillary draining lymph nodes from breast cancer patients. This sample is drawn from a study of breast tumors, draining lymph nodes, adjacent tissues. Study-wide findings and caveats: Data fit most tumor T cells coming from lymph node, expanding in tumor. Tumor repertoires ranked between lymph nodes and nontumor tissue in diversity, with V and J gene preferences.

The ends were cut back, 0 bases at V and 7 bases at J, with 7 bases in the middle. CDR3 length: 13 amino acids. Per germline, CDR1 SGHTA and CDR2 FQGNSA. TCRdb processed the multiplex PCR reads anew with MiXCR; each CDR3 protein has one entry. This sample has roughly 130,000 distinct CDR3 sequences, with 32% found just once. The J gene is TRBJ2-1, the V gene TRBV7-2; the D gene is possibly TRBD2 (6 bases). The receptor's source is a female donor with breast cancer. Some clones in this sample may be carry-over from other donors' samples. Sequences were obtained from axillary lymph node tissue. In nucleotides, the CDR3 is TGTGCCAGCAGCTTAGCGGGGAGGAATGAGCAGTTCTTC. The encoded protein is CASSLAGRNEQFF. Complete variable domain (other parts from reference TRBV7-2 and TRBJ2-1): GAGVSQSPSNKVTEKGKDVELRCDPISGHTALYWYRQSLGQGLEFLIYFQGNSAPDKSGLPSDRFSAERTGGSVSTLTIQRTQQEDSAVYLCASSLAGRNEQFFGPGTRLTVL.